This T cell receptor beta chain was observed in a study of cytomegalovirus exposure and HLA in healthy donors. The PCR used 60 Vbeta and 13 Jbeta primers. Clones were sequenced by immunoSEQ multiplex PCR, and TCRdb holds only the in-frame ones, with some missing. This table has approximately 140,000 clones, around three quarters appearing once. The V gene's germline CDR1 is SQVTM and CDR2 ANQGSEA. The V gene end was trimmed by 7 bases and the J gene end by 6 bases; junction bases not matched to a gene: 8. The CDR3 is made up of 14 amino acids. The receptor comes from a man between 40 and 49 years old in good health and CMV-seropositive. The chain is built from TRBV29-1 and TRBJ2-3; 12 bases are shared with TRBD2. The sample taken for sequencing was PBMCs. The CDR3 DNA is TGCAGCGCCAGACTAGCGGGAGTCGGGGATACGCAGTATTTT. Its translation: CSARLAGVGDTQYF.